What follows are 3 T cell receptor beta chains derived from one specimen sequenced in a study of control samples from healthy donors and cancer patients. TCRdb keeps only in-frame clones here, not all; method: immunoSEQ multiplex PCR. This table has about 160,000 clones, about 94% appearing once. Sequencing was done on a sample of PBMCs. The receptors here all came from a man between 60 and 75 years old with colorectal cancer.

The chain is built from TRBV9 and TRBJ2-2, with D perhaps matching TRBD1 (7 bases). From germline, CDR1 is SGDLS and CDR2 YYNGEE. This CDR3 has 15 amino acids. The germline V and J ends were trimmed by 3 bases and 6 bases, with 15 bases remaining between them. CDR3 sequence: CASSGTGGIAGELFF. CDR3 nucleotide sequence: TGTGCCAGCAGCGGGACAGGAGGGATAGCCGGGGAGCTGTTTTTT. The variable domain in full, with the rest retrieved from reference TRBV9 and TRBJ2-2, is DSGVTQTPKHLITATGQRVTLRCSPRSGDLSVYWYQQSLDQGLQFLIQYYNGEERAKGNILERFSAQQFPDLHSELNLSSLELGDSALYFCASSGTGGIAGELFFGEGSRLTVL.

The V call is TRBV9, the J call TRBJ1-2; TRBD1 matches at 10 bases. The CDR3 covers 17 residues. Germline CDR1 is SGDLS and CDR2 is YYNGEE. V lost 4 bases and J lost 6; bases outside the gene matches: 15. CDR3 in amino acids: CASSPGQGLGNSDGYTF. The CDR3 DNA reads TGTGCCAGCAGCCCGGGACAGGGGCTGGGGAACTCGGATGGCTACACCTTC.

The chain employs TRBV19 and TRBJ1-1; D is unresolved. Germline V gives CDR1 LNHDA, CDR2 SQIVND (reference sequence). The CDR3 consists of 14 residues. With 1 base removed from V and 3 bases from J, the gap between germline ends came to 9 bases. In nucleotides, the CDR3 is TGTGCCAGTAGTATAGGGCAAGGGTACACTGAAGCTTTCTTT. Its protein product is CASSIGQGYTEAFF.